This entry lists 30 T cell receptor beta chains sequenced from one sample in a study of blood T cells in healthy people across ages. A second PCR of about 7 to 11 cycles used a sample-barcoded 5' primer and a J-beta primer mix. TCRdb processed the 5' RACE reads anew with MiXCR; each CDR3 protein has one entry. Of around 1,500,000 distinct CDR3 sequences listed, approximately 42% were seen once; the top ten hold roughly 7.9%. Material for sequencing was blood. The receptors stem from a woman aged 18-35 years in good health.

The rearrangement links TRBV7-9 to TRBJ1-4; D is unclear. Between the trimmed V and J ends, which lost 5 bases and 7 bases, there was a span of 14 bases. Germline assignment: CDR1 SEHNR and CDR2 FQNEAQ (reference sequence). The CDR3 contains 14 residues. The CDR3 reads CASSAPGGGEKLFF. The DNA for the CDR3 is TGTGCCAGCAGCGCCCCGGGTGGAGGTGAAAAACTGTTTTTT. Based on the CDR3 plus reference TRBV7-9 and TRBJ1-4, the full variable domain is DTGVSQNPRHKITKRGQNVTFRCDPISEHNRLYWYRQTLGQGPEFLTYFQNEAQLEKSRLLSDRFSAERPKGSFSTLEIQRTEQGDSAMYLCASSAPGGGEKLFFGSGTQLSVL.

The chain joins TRBV29-1 to TRBJ2-1, with a tentative D call TRBD2 (6 bases). V was pared by 8 bases and J by 7 bases, with 15 bases between. The CDR3 length is 12 residues. Germline CDR1 SQVTM, CDR2 ANQGSEA. The CDR3 loop is CSCPEGWNEQFF. The DNA for the CDR3 is TGCAGCTGCCCGGAGGGGTGGAATGAGCAGTTCTTC.

Points on this clonotype: One junction end does not reproduce the germline sequence, and a read error may be involved. The chain links TRBV20-1 to TRBJ2-3, with TRBD2 matching 9 bases. The CDR3 is made up of 14 amino acids. Germline CDR1 is DFQATT and CDR2 is SNEGSKA (reference sequence). The CDR3 sequence is CSARGASGADTQYF. In nucleotides, the CDR3 is TGCAGTGCCAGAGGGGCTAGCGGGGCAGATACGCAGTATTTT.

This clonotype was counted a few times. V usage is TRBV7-6 and J usage is TRBJ1-5; no clear D. The V end was cut by 4 bases, the J end by 7 bases, with 11 bases between. This CDR3 spans 13 amino acids. Germline values: CDR1 SGHVS, CDR2 FNYEAQ. CDR3 in DNA: TGTGCCAGCAGCTGTTCCCAGGACCAGCCCCAGCATTTT. The encoded protein is CASSCSQDQPQHF.

This sequence joins TRBV5-5 and TRBJ2-1; the match to TRBD1 covers 8 bases. Judging by the DNA end, TRBJ2-7 fits better; the J call may be wrong. The CDR3 is 15 amino acids. In germline, CDR1 is SGHKS, CDR2 YYEKEE (reference sequence). CDR3 sequence reads: CASSKGQGSYNEQYF. CDR3 nucleotide sequence: TGTGCCAGCAGTAAAGGACAGGGCTCCTACAATGAGCAGTACTTC.

The chain carries TRBV6-5 and TRBJ1-6, with a tentative D call TRBD1 (5 bases). Between the trimmed V and J ends, which lost 5 bases and 16 bases, there was a span of 21 bases. CDR1 is MNHEY, CDR2 SVGAGI, per germline. This CDR3 contains 14 residues. The CDR3 sequence is CASSLTRTLGDLHF. CDR3 coding DNA: TGTGCCAGCAGTCTTACCAGGACTCTAGGGGATCTCCACTTT.

This clonotype was observed a handful of times. This chain joins TRBV20-1 and TRBJ2-7; 9 bases align to TRBD2. The J call may be faulty, since TRBJ2-5 better matches the DNA end. Germline CDR1 DFQATT, CDR2 SNEGSKA (reference sequence). The CDR3 consists of 14 residues. As DNA, the CDR3 is TGCAGTGCTAGTAGCGGGGGAGGCCAAGAGACCCAGTACTTC. Its protein is CSASSGGGQETQYF.

CDR3 sequence reads: CASSPLVAGVNEQFF. DNA for the CDR3: TGTGCCAGCTCACCATTGGTAGCGGGAGTCAATGAGCAGTTCTTC. This chain joins TRBV18 and TRBJ2-1; TRBD2 matches 9 bases. V trimming: 2 bases; J trimming: 6 bases; junction bases outside the gene matches: 5. Per germline, CDR1 KGHSH and CDR2 LQKENI. This CDR3 comprises 15 residues. The whole variable domain, filled in from reference TRBV18 and TRBJ2-1, reads NAGVMQNPRHLVRRRGQEARLRCSPMKGHSHVYWYRQLPEEGLKFMVYLQKENIIDESGMPKERFSAEFPKEGPSILRIQQVVRGDSAAYFCASSPLVAGVNEQFFGPGTRLTVL.

This clonotype was observed a few times. The V gene is TRBV5-1, the J gene TRBJ2-5; TRBD2 agrees at 9 bases. The CDR3 consists of 16 residues. Germline CDR1 and CDR2: SGHRS and YFSETQ. Unmatched junction bases numbered 8, after V lost 4 bases and J lost 1 base. CDR3 amino acids: CASSSSGSILQETQYF. CDR3 coding DNA: TGCGCCAGCAGCAGTAGCGGGAGCATACTCCAAGAGACCCAGTACTTC.

The rearrangement joins TRBV7-2 to TRBJ1-2; 9 positions agree with TRBD1. Germline V lookup: CDR1 SGHTA, CDR2 FQGNSA. The CDR3 covers 14 residues. V dropped 5 bases and J dropped 8; count of bases not matched to a gene: 9. The CDR3 spells CASSPHGTGNGYTF. Here the CDR3 DNA reads TGTGCCAGCAGCCCCCACGGGACAGGGAACGGCTACACCTTC. Full variable domain (outside the CDR3, taken from reference TRBV7-2 and TRBJ1-2): GAGVSQSPSNKVTEKGKDVELRCDPISGHTALYWYRQSLGQGLEFLIYFQGNSAPDKSGLPSDRFSAERTGGSVSTLTIQRTQQEDSAVYLCASSPHGTGNGYTFGSGTRLTVV.

The table lists this clonotype with a few counts. The V gene is TRBV3-1, the J gene TRBJ2-1, with D unclear. V was trimmed by 0 bases and J by 4 bases, leaving 10 bases between them. Germline-derived CDR1 and CDR2 are LGHDT and YNNKEL (reference sequence). The CDR3 spans 15 residues. CDR3 loop: CASSQDRAAYNEQFF. For the CDR3, the DNA is TGTGCCAGCAGCCAAGATCGTGCGGCTTACAATGAGCAGTTCTTC.

This clonotype has at least ten counts. This rearrangement joins TRBV28 to TRBJ2-1, with unresolved D. The V gene lost 6 bases and the J gene lost 9 bases, with 9 bases spanning the gap. The CDR3 loop spans 11 amino acids. Germline CDR1 and CDR2: MDHEN and SYDVKM. The chain's CDR3 is CASRFGPEQFF. The CDR3 bases are TGTGCCAGCAGATTTGGCCCTGAGCAGTTCTTC. Combining the CDR3 with reference TRBV28 and TRBJ2-1 gives the whole variable domain DVKVTQSSRYLVKRTGEKVFLECVQDMDHENMFWYRQDPGLGLRLIYFSYDVKMKEKGDIPEGYSVSREKKERFSLILESASTNQTSMYLCASRFGPEQFFGPGTRLTVL.

The genes are TRBV28 and TRBJ2-5, with D tentatively TRBD1 (6 bases). Between the trimmed V and J ends, which lost 1 base and 11 bases, there was a span of 20 bases. The CDR3 has 15 residues. Germline loops: CDR1 MDHEN, CDR2 SYDVKM. The CDR3 loop is CASSLSAQGFGEQYF. In nucleotides, the CDR3 is TGTGCCAGCAGTTTATCTGCACAGGGATTTGGGGAGCAGTACTTC.

This clonotype was counted a few times. The CDR3 sequence: CASMDAGVAYNEQFF. The CDR3 DNA is TGCGCCAGCATGGACGCGGGAGTAGCCTACAATGAGCAGTTCTTC. The V call is TRBV10-2, the J call TRBJ2-1; TRBD2 aligns across 7 bases. The CDR3 length is 15 residues. J gave up 2 bases and V 7 bases, and 8 bases lay outside the gene matches. Germline V CDR1 and CDR2: WSHSY, SAAADI.

A few counts support this clonotype. This chain links TRBV20-1 with TRBJ2-4, with D perhaps being TRBD1 or TRBD2 (5 bases each). The J call may not be correct, given that the DNA end is closer to TRBJ2-5. Germline V gives CDR1 DFQATT, CDR2 SNEGSKA (reference sequence). CDR3 length: 15 amino acids. The CDR3 loop is CSARDGTMLPETQYF. The DNA of the CDR3 is TGCAGTGCTAGAGACGGGACGATGCTCCCAGAGACCCAGTACTTC.

This sequence joins TRBV4-1 and TRBJ2-2; 10 bases are a match to TRBD2. CDR1 and CDR2 from the germline V gene are MGHRA and YSYEKL. This CDR3 has 15 residues. The trim removed 1 base at V and 8 bases at J, leaving 4 bases unmatched. The CDR3 nucleotides read TGCGCCAGCAGCCAAGCGAAACTAGCGGGAGGGGAGCTGTTTTTT. Encoded protein: CASSQAKLAGGELFF.

This clonotype was seen many times. This chain connects TRBV25-1 to TRBJ2-7; tentative D call: TRBD1 (6 bases). The CDR3 is made up of 14 amino acids. Germline V gene data show CDR1 as MGHDK and CDR2 as SYGVNS. Trimming took 2 bases from V and 2 from J, leaving 10 bases between them. This CDR3 reads CASSEGQGPYEQYF. Here the CDR3 DNA reads TGTGCCAGCAGTGAAGGGCAGGGGCCCTACGAGCAGTACTTC.

This sequence joins TRBV20-1 and TRBJ2-5; TRBD2 agrees at 8 bases. The CDR3 extends over 15 amino acids. The germline gives CDR1 DFQATT, CDR2 SNEGSKA (reference sequence). V lost 3 bases and J lost 5; bases outside the gene matches: 11. CDR3 sequence reads: CSASSGRRIEETQYF. The DNA for the CDR3 is TGCAGTGCTAGCAGCGGGAGAAGGATTGAGGAGACCCAGTACTTC.

The chain has TRBV27 and TRBJ2-7; weak D call: TRBD1 (6 bases). CDR3 length: 15 residues. The germline V gene encodes CDR1 MNHEY and CDR2 SMNVEV (reference sequence). Trimming left V 8 bases short and J 1 base short, with 18 bases between. CDR3 in DNA: TGTGCCAGCCTGGCCTTACAGGGTGGGTCCTACGAGCAGTACTTC. As protein: CASLALQGGSYEQYF.

Only a few counts were recorded for this clonotype. The chain has TRBV7-9 and TRBJ1-2, with D perhaps matching TRBD1 (5 bases). V was shortened by 5 bases and J by 7 bases, with 14 bases between the two germline ends. CDR1 is SEHNR and CDR2 is FQNEAQ in the germline V gene (reference sequence). This CDR3 is built from 13 residues. The CDR3 sequence is CASSDISGSGYTF. The DNA for the CDR3 is TGTGCCAGCAGCGACATATCAGGGAGTGGCTACACCTTC. Using reference TRBV7-9 and TRBJ1-2 for the parts outside the CDR3, the full variable domain is DTGVSQNPRHKITKRGQNVTFRCDPISEHNRLYWYRQTLGQGPEFLTYFQNEAQLEKSRLLSDRFSAERPKGSFSTLEIQRTEQGDSAMYLCASSDISGSGYTFGSGTRLTVV.

The V gene is TRBV7-9, the J gene TRBJ2-4, with 9 bases that match TRBD1. Losses at the gene ends were 4 bases for V and 9 bases for J; bases not matched to a gene: 4. This CDR3 spans 13 amino acids. In germline, CDR1 is SEHNR, CDR2 FQNEAQ (reference sequence). CDR3 DNA sequence: TGTGCCAGCAGCTCTGGACAGGGGAGCATTCAGTACTTC. Its translation: CASSSGQGSIQYF. Looking up the rest from reference TRBV7-9 and TRBJ2-4 gives the full variable domain: DTGVSQNPRHKITKRGQNVTFRCDPISEHNRLYWYRQTLGQGPEFLTYFQNEAQLEKSRLLSDRFSAERPKGSFSTLEIQRTEQGDSAMYLCASSSGQGSIQYFGAGTRLSVL.

V is TRBV19 and J is TRBJ2-1, with 10 bases matching TRBD2. The CDR3 is 16 amino acids. Germline CDR1 reads LNHDA; CDR2 reads SQIVND (reference sequence). The V and J ends lost 10 bases and 3 bases, in that order; junction bases with no gene match: 12. CDR3 sequence reads: CATTLSAGGNYNEQFF. CDR3 nucleotides: TGTGCCACCACCCTTTCAGCGGGGGGGAACTACAATGAGCAGTTCTTC.

This clonotype was counted between two and nine times. The J gene is TRBJ2-1, the V gene TRBV20-1; possibly TRBD2 for D (6 bases). The V end lost 5 bases, the J end lost 7 bases, and 18 bases lay between the germline ends. Germline V CDR1 and CDR2: DFQATT, SNEGSKA (reference sequence). The CDR3 has 14 residues. For the CDR3, the DNA is TGCAGTGCTGAAGTTGGTGGGAGGATAAATGAGCAGTTCTTC. This codes for CSAEVGGRINEQFF.

The chain employs TRBV27 and TRBJ2-7; D not resolved. The V end lost 6 bases, the J end lost 2 bases, and 11 bases lay between the germline ends. The CDR3 contains 13 residues. In germline, CDR1 is MNHEY, CDR2 SMNVEV (reference sequence). For the CDR3, the DNA is TGTGCCAGCAGGCCGACCGATGCCTACGAGCAGTACTTC. The encoded protein is CASRPTDAYEQYF.

This clonotype was counted a few times. The chain combines TRBV3-1 with TRBJ2-1; D may match TRBD1 or TRBD2 (5 bases each). The CDR3 loop spans 12 amino acids. With 4 bases removed from V and 10 bases from J, the gap between germline ends came to 11 bases. The V gene's germline CDR1 is LGHDT and CDR2 YNNKEL (reference sequence). The CDR3 is CASSPGTKEQFF. In nucleotides, the CDR3 is TGTGCCAGCAGCCCCGGGACGAAGGAGCAGTTCTTC.

The genes are TRBV9 and TRBJ2-7; D may be TRBD1 (5 bases). V was trimmed by 2 bases and J by 3 bases, leaving 12 bases between them. Looked up from germline, CDR1 is SGDLS and CDR2 is YYNGEE. The CDR3 totals 14 residues. The chain's CDR3 is CASSVGPQGYEQYF. CDR3 DNA: TGTGCCAGCAGCGTTGGGCCCCAGGGCTACGAGCAGTACTTC.

The CDR3 is CASSLVSGDTDTQYF. The CDR3 coding sequence is TGCGCCAGCAGCTTGGTATCGGGGGACACAGATACGCAGTATTTT. The chain uses TRBV5-1 and TRBJ2-3, with D possibly being TRBD2 (6 bases). The V and J ends lost 0 bases and 2 bases respectively, with 10 bases between them. The germline V gene encodes CDR1 SGHRS and CDR2 YFSETQ. CDR3 length equals 15 residues.

This clonotype occurred once. The V gene is TRBV6-1, the J gene TRBJ2-3; TRBD2 aligns across 7 bases. The V segment lost 5 bases and the J segment 1 base; nucleotides outside the gene matches: 6. This CDR3 has 15 residues. Germline lookup yields CDR1 MNHNS and CDR2 SASEGT. The CDR3: CASSKRDPRTDTQYF. The DNA for the CDR3 is TGTGCCAGCAGTAAGCGGGACCCCCGCACAGATACGCAGTATTTT.

This sequence joins TRBV3-1 and TRBJ1-5; D unresolved. The germline V gene encodes CDR1 LGHDT and CDR2 YNNKEL (reference sequence). Trimming left V 0 bases short and J 6 bases short, with 12 bases between. This CDR3 has 15 amino acids. The CDR3 nucleotides are TGTGCCAGCAGCCAAGATGGGCAGGTGAGTCAGCCCCAGCATTTT. It translates to CASSQDGQVSQPQHF.

The chain links TRBV21-1 to TRBJ1-2; TRBD1 is the table's D call and was not checked against the DNA. TRBV21-1 is reported as a pseudogene. The CDR3 length is 19 residues. The CDR3 DNA follows: TGTGCCAGCAGCATGTGGGGACAGGGCCCCTTATGGTTCAACTATGGCTACACCTTC. Translated, it gives CASSMWGQGPLWFNYGYTF.